This entry describes one TCR beta chain. After removal of 4 bases from V and 2 bases from J, the junction contained 4 bases not matched to a gene. CDR3 length: 16 residues. Germline V lookup: CDR1 SGHKS, CDR2 YYEKEE (reference sequence). The data stem from a study of blood T cell repertoires in COVID-19. Study-wide background: Acute and convalescent COVID-19 samples came from the United States, Italy and Spain. The cDNA or gDNA used as material had been derived from T cells, B-cell-depleted T cells, or PBMCs.

Sequencing used immunoSEQ multiplex PCR; TCRdb keeps in-frame clones, though not all of them. The sample holds 300,000 to 400,000 clones, around 87% seen once. The chain is built from TRBV5-5 and TRBJ2-2; 11 bases align to TRBD2. Sequenced sample: peripheral blood. The receptor comes from a woman aged 50 to 60 with COVID-19, enrolled during active disease. The CDR3 nucleotides read TGTGCCAGCAGCCGCACTAGCGGGAGTAACACCGGGGAGCTGTTTTTT. Translated: CASSRTSGSNTGELFF.